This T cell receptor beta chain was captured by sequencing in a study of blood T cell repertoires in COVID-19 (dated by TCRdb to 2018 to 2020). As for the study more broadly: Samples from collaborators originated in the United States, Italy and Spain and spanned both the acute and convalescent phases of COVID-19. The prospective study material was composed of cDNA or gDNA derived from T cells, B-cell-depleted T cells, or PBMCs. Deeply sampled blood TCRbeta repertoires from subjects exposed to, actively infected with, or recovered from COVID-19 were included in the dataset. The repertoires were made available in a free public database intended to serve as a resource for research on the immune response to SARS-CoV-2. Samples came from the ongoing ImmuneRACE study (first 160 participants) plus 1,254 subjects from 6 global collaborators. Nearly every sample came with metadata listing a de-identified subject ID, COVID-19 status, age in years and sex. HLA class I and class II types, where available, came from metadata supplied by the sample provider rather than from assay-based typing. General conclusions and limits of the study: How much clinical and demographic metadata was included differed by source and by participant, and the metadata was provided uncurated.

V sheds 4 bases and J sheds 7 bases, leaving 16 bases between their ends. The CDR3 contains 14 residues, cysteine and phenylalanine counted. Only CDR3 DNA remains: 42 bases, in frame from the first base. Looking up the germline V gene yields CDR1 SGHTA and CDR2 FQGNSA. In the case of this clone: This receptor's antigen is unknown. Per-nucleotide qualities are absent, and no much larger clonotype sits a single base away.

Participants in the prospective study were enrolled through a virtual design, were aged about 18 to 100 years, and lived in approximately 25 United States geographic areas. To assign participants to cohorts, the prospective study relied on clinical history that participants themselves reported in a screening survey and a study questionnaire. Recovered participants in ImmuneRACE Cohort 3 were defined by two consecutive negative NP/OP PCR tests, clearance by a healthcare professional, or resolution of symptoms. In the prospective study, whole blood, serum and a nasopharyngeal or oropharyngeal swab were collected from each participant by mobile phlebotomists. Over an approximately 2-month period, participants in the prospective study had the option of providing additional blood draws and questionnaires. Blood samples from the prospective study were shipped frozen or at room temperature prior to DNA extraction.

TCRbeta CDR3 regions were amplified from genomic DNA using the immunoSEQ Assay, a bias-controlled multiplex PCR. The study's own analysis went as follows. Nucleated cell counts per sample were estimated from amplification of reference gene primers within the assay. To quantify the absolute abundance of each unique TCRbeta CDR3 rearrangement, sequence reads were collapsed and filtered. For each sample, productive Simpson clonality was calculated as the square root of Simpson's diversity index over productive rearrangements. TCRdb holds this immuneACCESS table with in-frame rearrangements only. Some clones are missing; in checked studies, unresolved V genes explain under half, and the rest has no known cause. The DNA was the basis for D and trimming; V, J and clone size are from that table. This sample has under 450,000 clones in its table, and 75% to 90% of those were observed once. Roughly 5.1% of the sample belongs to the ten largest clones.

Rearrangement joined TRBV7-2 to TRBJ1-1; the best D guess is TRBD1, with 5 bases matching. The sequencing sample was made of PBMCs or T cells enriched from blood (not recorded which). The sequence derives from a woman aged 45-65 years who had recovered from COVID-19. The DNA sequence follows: TGTGCCAGCAGCTCCGACGCCGCCAGGGATGAAGCTTTCTTT. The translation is CASSSDAARDEAFF.